This T cell receptor (beta chain) was captured by sequencing in a study (dated by TCRdb to the early 2020s). The study at large found these results: According to the authors, more investigation is needed, including longitudinal sampling and evaluation of a control group.

Survey-level sequencing on the immunoSEQ platform was used to profile TCR beta chain repertoires. The paper's processing steps were these. CDR3 amino acid length spectratypes and V-J pairing frequencies were compared, and repertoire diversity was measured with the inverse Simpson index. TCR beta CDR3 sequences were matched against VDJdb to annotate clonotypes specific to SARS-CoV-2, CMV, influenza A and EBV. The clones in this table, taken by TCRdb from immuneACCESS, are in-frame only. Not every clone is retained; where verified, under half of the shortfall comes from an unresolved V gene, and the cause of the rest is unknown. That table supplies the V and J calls and clone size; D and trimming were determined from the DNA. Present in this sample are tens of thousands of clones, 93% of which were seen just once. The top ten clones comprise about 10% of the sample. Comment on this clone: The clone's antigen remains unknown. Base-call qualities are not available, and no considerably larger clone is one nucleotide away.

In the germline V gene, CDR1 corresponds to MNHEY and CDR2 to SVGAGI. V gives up 8 bases and J gives up 5 bases, and the segment between their germline ends measures 16 bases. The CDR3 runs 14 residues from the cysteine to the phenylalanine. The only DNA kept is the CDR3, 42 bases in frame from the first base. For TCR beta sequencing, genomic DNA was taken from unsorted PBMCs, and those PBMCs had been isolated from peripheral blood. The source is a man aged 35 to 55 with rheumatoid arthritis. The sequencing sample was made of PBMCs. This chain joins TRBV6-5 to TRBJ2-1, with a tentative D gene TRBD2 over 5 matching bases. The DNA is TGTGCCAGCTCCGAGGGTGTGGGCGACAATGAGCAGTTCTTC. It is translated as CASSEGVGDNEQFF.